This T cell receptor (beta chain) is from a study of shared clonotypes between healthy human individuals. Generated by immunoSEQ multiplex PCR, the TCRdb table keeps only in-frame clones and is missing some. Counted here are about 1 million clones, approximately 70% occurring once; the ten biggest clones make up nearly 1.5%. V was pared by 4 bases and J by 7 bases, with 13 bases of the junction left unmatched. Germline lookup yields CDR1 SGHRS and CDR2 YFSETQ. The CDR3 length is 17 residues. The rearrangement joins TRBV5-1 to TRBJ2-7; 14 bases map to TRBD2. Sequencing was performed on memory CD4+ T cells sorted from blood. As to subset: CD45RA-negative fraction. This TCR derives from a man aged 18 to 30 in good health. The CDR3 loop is CASSRTGTSGSLGEQYF. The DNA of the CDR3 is TGCGCCAGCAGCCGAACCGGGACTAGCGGGAGTCTTGGGGAGCAGTACTTC.